This is a list of T cell receptor beta chains from one sample in a study of cytomegalovirus exposure and HLA in healthy donors. Produced via immunoSEQ multiplex PCR; TCRdb's table is partial and in-frame only. The table has under 200,000 clones, approximately 80% seen once. Sequenced material: PBMCs. The receptors derive from a woman aged 18-29 years in good health and CMV-seronegative. The CDR3 runs from the conserved cysteine through the conserved F or W. D genes are given only for firm matches. Expanded clones get a size class; other rows say once, few or many, or leave the size out.

>16|TRBJ2-7|TRBV7-2|.|TRBD2
TGTGCCAGCAGGCCCCCACTAGCGGGGCCGACCTACGAGCAGTACTTC
CASRPPLAGPTYEQYF
>18|TRBJ2-6|TRBV5-5|.|TRBD1
TGTGCCAGCAGCTTCTCAGGGGGCCTCAGCTCTGGGGCCAACGTCCTGACTTTC
CASSFSGGLSSGANVLTF
>16|TRBJ2-1|TRBV9|once|TRBD2
TGTGCCAGCAGCGCGGGGGGGGCTGTCTCCTACAATGAGCAGTTCTTC
CASSAGGAVSYNEQFF
>14|TRBJ2-1|TRBV10-2|few|TRBD1
TGCGCCAGCAGTGCCGACAGGGTATTCAATGAGCAGTTCTTC
CASSADRVFNEQFF
>16|TRBJ2-7|TRBV5-5|.|TRBD1
TGTGCCAGCAGCTTAACAGGGGGCGCGGGCATCTACGAGCAGTACTTC
CASSLTGGAGIYEQYF
>20|TRBJ1-5|TRBV7-6|.|.
TGTGCCAGCAGCTTCACTTTACGGTTACCGGGACAAGAAGGGGATCAGCCCCAGCATTTT
CASSFTLRLPGQEGDQPQHF
>17|TRBJ2-3|TRBV5-1|.|TRBD1
TGCGCCAGCAGCTTATCCGGGACAGGGGGCGCATCAGATACGCAGTATTTT
CASSLSGTGGASDTQYF
>16|TRBJ2-5|TRBV28|.|TRBD1
TGTGCCAGCAGTTTCGGGACAGGGGACCCACAAGAGACCCAGTACTTC
CASSFGTGDPQETQYF
>18|TRBJ2-1|TRBV30|once|TRBD2
TGTGCCTGGAGTAAGCGTCTAGCGGGATGGGGGAGTTCCAATGAGCAGTTCTTC
CAWSKRLAGWGSSNEQFF
>16|TRBJ2-3|TRBV29-1|.|.
TGCAGCGTTGAATATATGCCAGGGCACAGCACAGATACGCAGTATTTT
CSVEYMPGHSTDTQYF
>14|TRBJ2-5|TRBV6-5|.|TRBD2
TGTGCCAGCAGCCTAGCGGCGGTTCAAGAGACCCAGTACTTC
CASSLAAVQETQYF
>14|TRBJ1-1|TRBV9|.|TRBD1
TGTGCCAGCAGCGTGGGACAGGGGCCCACTGAAGCTTTCTTT
CASSVGQGPTEAFF
>15|TRBJ2-1|TRBV5-6|.|TRBD2
TGTGCCAGCAGCTTGACTAGCGGCTACTACAATGAGCAGTTCTTC
CASSLTSGYYNEQFF
>16|TRBJ2-1|TRBV10-2|.|TRBD2
TGCGCCAGCAGTGAAGGGATAGCGGGGCCCTACAATGAGCAGTTCTTC
CASSEGIAGPYNEQFF
>14|TRBJ1-1|TRBV27|.|.
TGTGCCAGCAGTTTACAGGGCCTAAACACTGAAGCTTTCTTT
CASSLQGLNTEAFF
>15|TRBJ2-7|TRBV9|.|TRBD2
TGTGCCAGCAGCGCCGGACTAGCGAACACCTACGAGCAGTACTTC
CASSAGLANTYEQYF
>13|TRBJ1-1|TRBV5-1|few|.
TGCGCCAGCCAAGGGACATTGAACACTGAAGCTTTCTTT
CASQGTLNTEAFF